This is a list of T cell receptor beta chains from one sample in a study of blood T cells in healthy people across ages. TCRdb re-derived calls from the 5' RACE reads in MiXCR, one entry per CDR3 protein. The data hold 730,000 or so distinct CDR3 sequences, with about 43% observed a single time. What was sequenced was blood. These receptors all stem from an elderly man in good health. The CDR3 runs from the conserved cysteine through the conserved F or W. A D gene is named only where the DNA matches it firmly. Clone size is not always given. Where it is, it says once, few, many or a class for expanded clones.

j_call | v_call | d_call | clone_size | cdr3_nt | cdr3_aa
TRBJ2-4 | TRBV4-2 | - | few | TGTGCCAGCAGCCAAGAGATAGGGAGAGCCAAAAACATTCAGTACTTC | CASSQEIGRAKNIQYF
TRBJ2-3 | TRBV7-2 | TRBD2 | - | TGTGCCAGCAGCTTAGCGGTAGTAGCGGGGAAAGGCCCAGATACGCAGTATTTT | CASSLAVVAGKGPDTQYF
TRBJ2-7 | TRBV2 | TRBD2 | - | TGTGCCAGCAGTGACCAGCGGGAGGCCTTGGACGAGCAGTACTTC | CASSDQREALDEQYF
TRBJ2-2 | TRBV6-5 | - | few | TGTGCCAGCAGTTACTCGAGAGGTGACTACCTGAACACCGGGGAGCTGTTTTTT | CASSYSRGDYLNTGELFF
TRBJ1-4 | TRBV6-5 | - | - | TGTGCCAGCAGCGACCGGACGGGCGGCGAAAAACTGTTTTTT | CASSDRTGGEKLFF
TRBJ2-1 | TRBV7-2 | TRBD2 | - | TGTGCCAGCAGCTTAGCTACGGCTAGCGGATCCTACAATGAGCAGTTCTTC | CASSLATASGSYNEQFF
TRBJ1-5 | TRBV4-3 | - | - | TGCGCCAGCAGCCAAGACGGAGGGGACAACAATCAGCCCCAGCATTTT | CASSQDGGDNNQPQHF
TRBJ2-1 | TRBV2 | TRBD2 | - | TGTGCCAGCAGTTCCCAGGGACTAGGGAATAATGAGCAGTTCTTC | CASSSQGLGNNEQFF
TRBJ2-7 | TRBV20-1 | - | - | TGCAGTGCTCAGGACAGCCGACGTACCTACGAGCAGTACTTC | CSAQDSRRTYEQYF
TRBJ2-1 | TRBV30 | - | - | TGTGCCTGGAGTGCCGGGTTTGAGCAGTTCTTC | CAWSAGFEQFF
TRBJ2-4 | TRBV7-9 | TRBD2 | - | TGTGCCAGCAGCCGGGGGGACGGAAACATTCAGTACTTC | CASSRGDGNIQYF
TRBJ2-1 | TRBV3-1 | - | - | TGTGCCAGCAGTCAAGGCGGCCGGGGCTATGAGCAGTTCTTC | CASSQGGRGYEQFF
TRBJ1-1 | TRBV6-2/TRBV6-3 | - | - | TGTGCCAGCCGATCATCGGGGGGCACTGAAGCTTTCTTT | CASRSSGGTEAFF
TRBJ2-7 | TRBV7-9 | TRBD2 | - | TGTGCCAGCAGCTTATTCCGGACGATTTTTCTACCAGGGAGGGACGAGCAGTACTTC | CASSLFRTIFLPGRDEQYF
TRBJ2-7 | TRBV7-9 | - | - | TGTGCCAGCAGCGTAGAATTGGGTTACGAGCAGTACTTC | CASSVELGYEQYF
TRBJ2-7 | TRBV10-3 | - | - | TGTGCCATCAGTGATATTTCCTACGAGCAGTACTTC | CAISDISYEQYF
TRBJ2-1 | TRBV25-1 | - | - | TGTGCCAGCAGTGGAGGCAGGGTCGGCAATGAGCAGTTCTTC | CASSGGRVGNEQFF
TRBJ2-5 | TRBV28 | - | - | TGTGCCAGCAGTTTAAGAGAGGGTTACGAGACCCAGTACTTC | CASSLREGYETQYF
TRBJ1-1 | TRBV7-2 | TRBD1 | - | TGTGCCAGCAGCTTAGGAGGACAGGGGTTTGAAGCTTTCTTT | CASSLGGQGFEAFF
TRBJ2-3 | TRBV6-1 | - | - | TGTGCCAGCGTTAGGGGGGGCGTTGGAGATGCGCAGTATTTT | CASVRGGVGDAQYF
TRBJ1-1 | TRBV6-6 | - | - | TGTGCCAGCAGTTACCCGAACTCTGGCAGGATGAACACTGAAGCTTTCTTT | CASSYPNSGRMNTEAFF
TRBJ2-7 | TRBV7-9 | TRBD1 | - | TGTGCCAGCAGCCCGGGACCGGGACAGACAATCTCCTACGAGCAGTACTTC | CASSPGPGQTISYEQYF
TRBJ2-1 | TRBV29-1 | - | - | TGCAGCGTTGTATGGGCAGGGAACACCTACAATGAGCAGTTCTTC | CSVVWAGNTYNEQFF
TRBJ2-1 | TRBV5-1 | TRBD2 | few | TGCGCCAGTAGCGGGGGGTCTAACAATGAGCAGTTCTTC | CASSGGSNNEQFF
TRBJ2-3 | TRBV7-2 | - | many | TGTGCCAGCAGCTTAGCAGGTCGGGGAACTCGCACAGATACGCAGTATTTT | CASSLAGRGTRTDTQYF
TRBJ2-5 | TRBV6-2/TRBV6-3 | - | - | TGTGCCAGCAGTTACGAGAAGGGGGGGATCCAAGAGACCCAGTACTTC | CASSYEKGGIQETQYF
TRBJ1-4 | TRBV20-1 | TRBD1 | - | TGCAGTGCTAGGGGCCCGGAGGGACAGGGCAATGAAAAACTGTTTTTT | CSARGPEGQGNEKLFF
TRBJ2-7 | TRBV20-1 | - | - | TGCAGTGCCGGCCCGGGTCCCAACGAGCAGTACTTC | CSAGPGPNEQYF
TRBJ2-5 | TRBV9 | - | - | TGTGCCAGCAGCCCCCCGGACAGTGAAGAGACCCAGTACTTC | CASSPPDSEETQYF
TRBJ1-2 | TRBV3-1 | TRBD1 | few | TGTGCCAGCAGCCAAGAGGGGAGACAGGGAGGACGTGGCTACACCTTC | CASSQEGRQGGRGYTF
TRBJ2-7 | TRBV7-3 | TRBD1 | few | TGTGCCAGCAGCTTATCTGGGACAGAATACAATGAGCAGTACTTC | CASSLSGTEYNEQYF
TRBJ1-6 | TRBV5-1 | - | - | TGCGCCAGCAGCTGGGGGGATAATTCACCCCTCCACTTT | CASSWGDNSPLHF
TRBJ2-5 | TRBV20-1 | - | - | TGCAGTGCTAGCTTCCTTGTCGAGACCCAGTACTTC | CSASFLVETQYF
TRBJ2-7 | TRBV20-1 | - | - | TGCAGTGCTAGGACAGGCGTAAGCTCCTACGAGCAGTACTTC | CSARTGVSSYEQYF
TRBJ1-1 | TRBV4-3 | - | - | TGCGCCAGCAGCCAAGTCGGTCCTGGTGAAGCTTTCTTT | CASSQVGPGEAFF
TRBJ2-1 | TRBV2 | TRBD2 | few | TGTGCCAGCAGTGAAGCGCTTAGCGGGAGTTACAATGAGCAGTTCTTC | CASSEALSGSYNEQFF
TRBJ2-1 | TRBV7-9 | - | few | TGTGCCAGCAATAAATCCCCAGGGACAACCTTGAATGAGCAGTTCTTC | CASNKSPGTTLNEQFF
TRBJ1-5 | TRBV6-1 | - | - | TGTGCCAGCAGTGAACTGAACCCCGGGACACACAGCAATCAGCCCCAGCATTTT | CASSELNPGTHSNQPQHF
TRBJ2-5 | TRBV10-3 | TRBD2 | - | TGTGCCATCAGTGCCCGACTAGCGGGGGATCTCGAGACCCAGTACTTC | CAISARLAGDLETQYF
TRBJ2-1 | TRBV28 | - | - | TGTGCCAGCACCATTTCTAGTAACAATGAGCAGTTCTTC | CASTISSNNEQFF
TRBJ2-5 | TRBV7-2 | TRBD2 | - | TGTGCCAGCAGCTTATGGGTAGCGGGAGGGCCGGAGACCCAGTACTTC | CASSLWVAGGPETQYF
TRBJ2-3 | TRBV24-1 | - | - | TGTGCCACCAGTGATCCCCGGACCCGCACAGATACGCAGTATTTT | CATSDPRTRTDTQYF
TRBJ2-5 | TRBV4-3 | - | few | TGCGCCAGCAGCCAAGATTGGAGGTCCCAAGAGACCCAGTACTTC | CASSQDWRSQETQYF
TRBJ2-7 | TRBV7-2 | - | few | TGTGCCAGCAGCCCCCCAGGCCCTCACAGACGCTCCTACGAGCAGTACTTC | CASSPPGPHRRSYEQYF
TRBJ2-1 | TRBV11-2 | - | - | TGTGCCAGCAGCTTAGGCCAGGGAAGGTCAAGAGGGAATGAGCAGTTCTTC | CASSLGQGRSRGNEQFF
TRBJ2-7 | TRBV28 | TRBD2 | - | TGTGCCAGCAGTTTACCGGGACTAGGGTACAATGAGCAGTACTTC | CASSLPGLGYNEQYF
TRBJ1-1 | TRBV14 | TRBD1 | few | TGTGCCAGCAGCCTCCACAGGGGGAGTGAAGCTTTCTTT | CASSLHRGSEAFF
TRBJ2-5 | TRBV5-1 | - | many | TGCGCCAGCAGCTCGGACGGGGCCTTGAACCAAGAGACCCAGTACTTC | CASSSDGALNQETQYF
TRBJ2-7 | TRBV27 | - | - | TGTGCCAGCTGTTCAATTAACAGGATACACGAGCAGTACTTC | CASCSINRIHEQYF
TRBJ2-3 | TRBV7-2 | TRBD2 | few | TGTGCCAGCAGACCTTTTCAGCGGGGGGGCACAGATACGCAGTATTTT | CASRPFQRGGTDTQYF
TRBJ2-1 | TRBV7-3 | TRBD2 | - | TGTGCCAGCAGCCATGGGACTAGCGGGACCTCCTACAATGAGCAGTTCTTC | CASSHGTSGTSYNEQFF
TRBJ2-7 | TRBV4-3 | - | many | TGCGCCAGCAGCCTTTCCCCGGCTGACGAGCAGTACTTC | CASSLSPADEQYF
TRBJ2-7 | TRBV7-2 | - | - | TGTGCCAGCAGCTTAGTGGGTGGAGGCGGGCAGGGACTCTACGAGCAGTACTTC | CASSLVGGGGQGLYEQYF
TRBJ2-3 | TRBV9 | - | few | TGTGCCAGCAGCGCTTCAACCCGGGGCCGCACAGATACGCAGTATTTT | CASSASTRGRTDTQYF